These 9 T cell receptor beta chains originate from one sample sequenced in a study of tumor-infiltrating lymphocytes in primary liver carcinoma. A constant-region primer primed TCR beta cDNA synthesis from 400 to 550 ng of total RNA. Modified slightly, ARM-PCR produced TCR beta libraries over three nested multiplex PCR rounds. The opening two PCR rounds, ten to eleven cycles each, paired TRBV1-TRBV30 forward primers with a C-beta reverse primer. TCRdb fed the multiplex PCR reads into MiXCR, producing one record per CDR3 protein. The data contain about 43,000 distinct CDR3 sequences, around 72% of them singletons. Unsorted bulk tissue of roughly 20-34 mg yielded co-extracted RNA and DNA. The sequenced sample was liver tumor tissue from sampling region 2. Indicated subset: tumor region T2, inferior pole. All receptors derive from a middle-aged man with primary liver carcinoma and hepatitis B virus infection.

The chain uses TRBV11-2 and TRBJ2-1; 7 bases are shared with TRBD2. The CDR3 totals 15 residues. With V trimmed by 0 bases and J by 5 bases, 4 bases remained unmatched. Germline CDR1 reads SGHAT; CDR2 reads FQNNGV. CDR3 in amino acids: CASSLDRGLNNEQFF. The CDR3 DNA reads TGTGCCAGCAGCTTAGATAGGGGACTAAACAATGAGCAGTTCTTC.

As regards this clonotype: A junction end diverges from the germline sequence, so it may reflect a read error. As DNA, the CDR3 is TGTCCCAGCAACAGGGTCTGGGTGTCGGATACGCAGTATTTT. Translated, it gives CPSNRVWVSDTQYF. The chain recombines TRBV6-2 or TRBV6-3 with TRBJ2-3; a possible D gene is TRBD1 (6 bases). Per germline, CDR1 MNHEY and CDR2 SVGEGT. The length of the CDR3 is 14 residues.

About this clonotype: The CDR3 does not close with the conserved phenylalanine or tryptophan, likely indicating a read error. No DNA is shown, since the ends of the CDR3 on it are uncertain; the CDR3 is the one TCRdb lists. The gene calls are TRBV11-3 and TRBJ2-1. Germline V gene data show CDR1 as SGHNT and CDR2 as YENEEA. The CDR3 spans 12 residues, counting both ends. The CDR3 region is CASSLNASEQFS.

Remarks on this clonotype: Its ends do not fully match the called genes, so a read error is possible. The chain has TRBV5-4 and TRBJ1-6, with 9 bases aligning to TRBD1. This CDR3 is built from 12 residues. The germline V gene encodes CDR1 SGHNT and CDR2 YYREEE (reference sequence). The CDR3, as DNA: TGTGCCAGCACCGGACAGGGGACACCCATCTACTTT. It yields the protein CASTGQGTPIYF.

This clonotype was detected only a few times. One base away lies a much larger clone, so this may be a sequencing read error. The chain is built from TRBV28 and TRBJ2-7, with unresolved D. There are 13 residues in the CDR3. Germline CDR1 reads MDHEN; CDR2 reads SYDVKM. V was trimmed by 5 bases and J by 5 bases, leaving 13 bases between them. The CDR3 loop reads CASSLGSFNEQYF. The CDR3, as DNA: TGTGCCAGCAGTCTGGGGTCGTTTAACGAGCAGTACTTC. The entire variable domain, with the rest obtained from reference TRBV28 and TRBJ2-7, is as follows: DVKVTQSSRYLVKRTGEKVFLECVQDMDHENMFWYRQDPGLGLRLIYFSYDVKMKEKGDIPEGYSVSREKKERFSLILESASTNQTSMYLCASSLGSFNEQYFGPGTRLTVT.

As concerns this clonotype: Mismatch with germline at one junction end may stem from a read error. V gene TRBV9 combines with J gene TRBJ1-3; D is possibly TRBD1 (5 bases). This CDR3 is 15 amino acids long. Germline V gives CDR1 SGDLS, CDR2 YYNGEE. The DNA of the CDR3 is TGTGCCAGAAGCGCAGGGACCCTCGGTGGGGACACCATATATTTT. It codes for CARSAGTLGGDTIYF.

A word on this clonotype: Mismatch with germline at one junction end may stem from a read error. The chain joins TRBV5-4 to TRBJ2-5, with unresolved D. Germline lookup yields CDR1 SGHNT and CDR2 YYREEE (reference sequence). The CDR3 covers 13 residues. The DNA of the CDR3 is TGTACCAGTAGCTTGGATAGGCGAGAGACCCAGTACTTC. As protein: CTSSLDRRETQYF.

This clonotype was seen once. In this CDR3 the conserved last residue, phenylalanine or tryptophan, is missing, so a read error is likely. The chain links TRBV10-3 to TRBJ2-2, with TRBD2 matching 9 bases. Germline assignment: CDR1 ENHRY and CDR2 SYGVKD. Germline trimming cut 7 bases from V and 6 bases from J; bases unmatched to any gene: 12. The CDR3 has 16 amino acids. CDR3: CAINGNSGRGAGELFL. The CDR3 DNA is TGTGCCATCAATGGAAATAGCGGGAGAGGGGCCGGGGAGCTGTTTTTG.

As regards this clonotype: A much larger clone lies a single base off, so this may be a read error. This chain joins TRBV7-9 and TRBJ2-1, with D tentatively TRBD2 (6 bases). The CDR3 has 13 amino acids. The germline V gene has CDR1 SEHNR and CDR2 FQNEAQ (reference sequence). The CDR3, as DNA: TGTGCCAGCGGCTTCACTAGCCAAGGAGAGCAGTTCTTC. This gives the protein CASGFTSQGEQFF.